These 6 T cell receptor beta chains were sequenced from one sample in a study of blood T cell repertoires in COVID-19. Assay: immunoSEQ multiplex PCR; the TCRdb copy retains only in-frame clones and omits some. The data contain almost 250,000 clones, around nine tenths of them singletons. The sample taken for sequencing was PBMCs or T cells enriched from blood (not recorded which). The receptors derive from a woman aged 25 to 45 who had recovered from COVID-19.

The chain links TRBV5-1 to TRBJ2-7; TRBD1 aligns across 9 bases. Germline CDR1 and CDR2: SGHRS and YFSETQ. The J segment lost 4 bases and the V segment lost 1 base, leaving 3 bases of the junction unmatched. The CDR3 contains 14 residues. The CDR3 is CASSLSGQGYEQYF. DNA of the CDR3: TGCGCCAGCAGCTTGTCGGGACAGGGTTACGAGCAGTACTTC.

The chain has TRBV30 and TRBJ2-2; D gene uncertain. In germline, CDR1 is GTSNPN, CDR2 SVGIG (reference sequence). This CDR3 contains 13 residues. Trimming stripped 2 bases from V and 0 bases from J, with 4 bases between. DNA for the CDR3: TGTGCCTGGAGTTTAACGAACACCGGGGAGCTGTTTTTT. It yields the protein CAWSLTNTGELFF.

The rearrangement joins TRBV5-4 to TRBJ1-2; the match to TRBD1 covers 7 bases. The V segment lost 0 bases and the J segment 6 bases; nucleotides outside the gene matches: 8. The CDR3 has 15 amino acids. CDR1 is SGHNT, CDR2 YYREEE, per germline (reference sequence). Written as DNA, the CDR3 is TGTGCCAGCAGCTTGGCCCTGACAGGGATCGATGGCTACACCTTC. Amino acids: CASSLALTGIDGYTF.

The V gene is TRBV12-3 or TRBV12-4, the J gene TRBJ1-5; no firm D call. Trimming left V 2 bases short and J 6 bases short, with 5 bases between. There are 12 residues in the CDR3. CDR3 nucleotides: TGTGCCAGCAGTTTACAAGCTCAGCCCCAGCATTTT. Translation: CASSLQAQPQHF.

The V and J genes are TRBV28 and TRBJ2-1, with 11 bases identical to TRBD2. The CDR3 extends over 14 amino acids. Germline trimming cut 3 bases from V and 9 bases from J; bases unmatched to any gene: 4. The germline V gene has CDR1 MDHEN and CDR2 SYDVKM. The CDR3 coding sequence is TGTGCCAGCAGTTTGGGACTAGCGGTTAGTGAGCAGTTCTTC. It yields the protein CASSLGLAVSEQFF.

Here the CDR3 DNA reads TGTGCCAGCAGCTTAATGATGGAGGCACTCTATGAGCAGTTCTTC. This encodes CASSLMMEALYEQFF. The chain couples TRBV7-2 to TRBJ2-1, with D possibly being TRBD2 (5 bases). The length of the CDR3 is 15 residues. The germline gives CDR1 SGHTA, CDR2 FQGNSA. V was trimmed by 2 bases and J by 8 bases, leaving 16 bases between them.